This entry concerns a single TCR beta chain. The junction differs from germline at one of its ends, possibly a read error. Localized lung adenocarcinoma, a non-small cell lung cancer, affected the donors. This specimen comes from a study of CD4 and CD8 cells across lung adenocarcinoma regions. The CDR3 extends over 16 amino acids. Germline lookup yields CDR1 MNHNS and CDR2 SASEGT. TCRdb ran MiXCR on the PCR reads and lists one entry per CDR3 protein. This sample yields roughly 7,100 distinct CDR3 sequences, of which around 41% are seen a single time; 30% belongs to the top ten. V usage is TRBV6-1 and J usage is TRBJ2-3, with TRBD2 identical over 9 bases. The specimen was CD4+ T cells from the margin of a lung tumor. The origin of this receptor is a male donor with lung adenocarcinoma. The CD4 and CD8 labels of this study may be unreliable. The CDR3: CASSEVAGGGTETQYF. In DNA, the CDR3 is TGTGCCAGCAGTGAGGTCGCGGGGGGGGGAACAGAGACGCAGTATTTC.